Listed here are 8 T cell receptor beta chains from one sample, sequenced in a study of blood T cell repertoires in COVID-19. The method was immunoSEQ multiplex PCR; TCRdb's version includes in-frame clones alone and lacks a portion of them. The table includes approximately 200,000 clones, 80% to 90% detected once. Material: peripheral blood. These receptors were collected from a woman of 80 years or more with COVID-19, enrolled during active disease.

This clone has a single count. The gene calls are TRBV2 and TRBJ2-3; 11 positions agree with TRBD1. In germline, CDR1 is SNHLY, CDR2 FYNNEI. There are 17 residues in the CDR3. V lost 3 bases, J lost 0 bases, and 5 bases stayed unmatched. In nucleotides, the CDR3 is TGTGCCAGCAGTGAGGACAGGGGGCTTCTTAGCACAGATACGCAGTATTTT. This gives the protein CASSEDRGLLSTDTQYF.

The chain combines TRBV11-2 with TRBJ2-1; a weak D match, TRBD2 (6 bases). Germline V CDR1 and CDR2: SGHAT, FQNNGV. V was trimmed by 3 bases and J by 1 base, leaving 10 bases between them. There are 15 residues in the CDR3. This CDR3 is CASSLGGASYNEQFF. DNA of the CDR3: TGTGCCAGCAGCTTGGGCGGGGCATCCTACAATGAGCAGTTCTTC.

The rearrangement uses TRBV27 and TRBJ2-1; 8 positions match TRBD1. The CDR3 has 16 amino acids. From germline, CDR1 is MNHEY and CDR2 SMNVEV (reference sequence). V gave up 8 bases and J gave up 0 bases; unmatched junction bases: 9. The CDR3 protein is CASALRDRSSYNEQFF. For the CDR3, the DNA is TGTGCCAGCGCCCTACGGGACAGGAGCTCCTACAATGAGCAGTTCTTC.

V and J are TRBV6-5 and TRBJ2-3; the match to TRBD1 covers 7 bases. J was trimmed by 5 bases and V by 2 bases; bases with no gene match: 4. CDR3 length equals 14 residues. Germline lookup yields CDR1 MNHEY and CDR2 SVGAGI. CDR3 sequence (DNA): TGTGCCAGCAGTTACAGGGGGCGCAAAGATACGCAGTATTTT. It codes for CASSYRGRKDTQYF.

This sequence joins TRBV2 and TRBJ2-2, with D tentatively TRBD1 (6 bases). The germline CDR1 and CDR2 sequences are SNHLY and FYNNEI. V lost 11 bases, J lost 1 base, and 14 bases lay in between. The CDR3 consists of 14 residues. The DNA for the CDR3 is TGTGCCGGTGGGCAGGGGTGGAACACCGGGGAGCTGTTTTTT. Residues: CAGGQGWNTGELFF.

The chain links TRBV10-3 to TRBJ1-2; TRBD1 matches 10 bases. Germline assignment: CDR1 ENHRY and CDR2 SYGVKD. With 7 bases clipped from V and 8 bases from J, the junction kept 4 bases outside the gene matches. The CDR3 loop spans 12 amino acids. As DNA, the CDR3 is TGTGCCATCACAGGACAGGGGGACGGCTACACCTTC. Translated: CAITGQGDGYTF.

In its sample, this clone was seen once. The chain recombines TRBV19 with TRBJ2-3, with 12 bases identical to TRBD2. This CDR3 has 16 residues. V trimming: 3 bases; J trimming: 5 bases; junction bases outside the gene matches: 6. Germline V gene sequence: CDR1 LNHDA, CDR2 SQIVND (reference sequence). The CDR3 DNA reads TGTGCCAGTAGTATGGCTAGCGGGGGGGCAGGAGATACGCAGTATTTT. Residues: CASSMASGGAGDTQYF. The full variable domain, rest sourced from reference TRBV19 and TRBJ2-3, is DGGITQSPKYLFRKEGQNVTLSCEQNLNHDAMYWYRQDPGQGLRLIYYSQIVNDFQKGDIAEGYSVSREKKESFPLTVTSAQKNPTAFYLCASSMASGGAGDTQYFGPGTRLTVL.

This chain joins TRBV6-6 and TRBJ2-7; weak D call: TRBD2 (5 bases). Per the germline V gene, CDR1 is MNHNY and CDR2 is SVGAGI (reference sequence). The CDR3 contains 15 residues. Trimming shortened V by 4 bases and J by 2 bases, and 15 bases separated the two germline ends. The CDR3: CASSFQPERAYEQYF. The CDR3 DNA reads as TGTGCCAGCAGTTTCCAGCCCGAGAGGGCCTACGAGCAGTACTTC.